This T cell receptor beta chain appears in the sequencing data of a study of cytomegalovirus exposure and HLA in healthy donors. Overall study findings and caveats: Across donors, presence/absence analyses took sequencing depth to be roughly uniform.

The CDR3 extends over 12 amino acids. Germline CDR1 is MNHNS and CDR2 is SASEGT. Trimming pared 5 bases from V and 6 bases from J, leaving 8 bases between. The PCR made use of 60 Vbeta and 13 Jbeta primers. Sequencing was performed with immunoSEQ multiplex PCR; in TCRdb, only in-frame clones are kept and a portion is missing. The repertoire holds about 190,000 clones, with nearly 80% as singletons. Points on this clone: Its matching antigen is unknown.

The sequence came from a woman aged 25-40 years in good health and CMV-seropositive. The sequenced material came from PBMCs. The chain joins TRBV6-1 to TRBJ2-1; possible D gene TRBD2, 5 bases. This CDR3 reads CASSRGINEQFF. CDR3 nucleotide sequence: TGTGCCAGCAGTCGAGGGATCAATGAGCAGTTCTTC.